Detailed here is one T cell receptor beta chain. Its antigen is currently unknown. This specimen belongs to a study of a mutant IDH1 vaccine in newly diagnosed glioma. Study as a whole: Eight vaccine doses were administered to patients at weeks 1, 3, 5, 7, 11, 15, 19 and 23. Mean patient age was about 40 years; around 60% were male and roughly 38% female. Patients previously underwent radiotherapy, temozolomide, or both, and most underwent both. Findings of the study overall: Pseudoprogression appeared independent of alterations in top peripheral clonotypes.

Clones were read by immunoSEQ multiplex PCR, and TCRdb kept only the in-frame ones, dropping some. Among 25,000 to 30,000 clones listed, 80% were seen once. Germline V gene lookup returns CDR1 PRHDT and CDR2 FYEKMQ (reference sequence). CDR3 size: 17 residues. J gave up 2 bases and V 4 bases, and 9 bases lay outside the gene matches. Indicated time point: week 23, last vaccination. The study gave 300 ug of mutant IDH1 20-mer peptide per vaccine dose, with topical imiquimod. The chain recombines TRBV13 with TRBJ2-3; 10 bases are a match to TRBD2. The material was PBMCs, obtained from a glioma patient whose treatment included an IDH1 peptide vaccine. This sequence was found in a woman aged 18-29 years with glioma. CDR3 sequence: CASSSTSGTNPTDTQYF. The CDR3 DNA reads as TGTGCCAGCAGCTCAACTAGCGGGACGAATCCCACAGATACGCAGTATTTT. The variable domain in full, with the rest retrieved from reference TRBV13 and TRBJ2-3, is AAGVIQSPRHLIKEKRETATLKCYPIPRHDTVYWYQQGPGQDPQFLISFYEKMQSDKGSIPDRFSAQQFSDYHSELNMSSLELGDSALYFCASSSTSGTNPTDTQYFGPGTRLTVL.